These T cell receptor beta chains were read from a single sample in a study of shared clonotypes between healthy human individuals. This table comes from immunoSEQ multiplex PCR, and its TCRdb copy is limited to in-frame clones, with some not included. The sample gives 450,000 to 550,000 clones, less than 85% of which show up once; over 10% is in the top ten. Input material: PBMCs. Receptors were obtained from a woman between 40 and 55 years old in good health. Some clones in this sample may be carry-over from other donors' samples. The CDR3 runs from the conserved cysteine through the conserved F or W. The order of the fields is CDR3 protein, CDR3 DNA, J gene, D gene, V gene, clone size. A D gene is named only where the DNA matches it firmly. A row's size may be missing; if present it is once, few, many or a size class.

CDR3 protein: CADQETQYF
CDR3 DNA: TGTGCCGACCAGGAGACCCAGTACTTC
J gene: TRBJ2-5
D gene: -
V gene: TRBV28
clone size: few

CDR3 protein: CASSPSGPGATDTQYF
CDR3 DNA: TGTGCCAGCAGCCCCTCGGGACCCGGGGCCACAGATACGCAGTATTTT
J gene: TRBJ2-3
D gene: -
V gene: TRBV7-3
clone size: -

CDR3 protein: CASSGEAPYEQYF
CDR3 DNA: TGTGCCAGCTCCGGTGAGGCCCCTTACGAGCAGTACTTC
J gene: TRBJ2-7
D gene: -
V gene: TRBV18
clone size: -

CDR3 protein: CASSFEDGSYEQYF
CDR3 DNA: TGTGCCAGCAGTTTCGAGGACGGATCCTACGAGCAGTACTTC
J gene: TRBJ2-7
D gene: -
V gene: TRBV27
clone size: -

CDR3 protein: CASSGDLYEQYF
CDR3 DNA: TGTGCCAGCAGCGGGGATCTCTACGAGCAGTACTTC
J gene: TRBJ2-7
D gene: -
V gene: TRBV28
clone size: -

CDR3 protein: CASSERNEQFF
CDR3 DNA: TGTGCCAGCAGCGAGCGAAATGAGCAGTTCTTC
J gene: TRBJ2-1
D gene: -
V gene: TRBV7-9
clone size: -

CDR3 protein: CASSLGAADTQYF
CDR3 DNA: TGTGCCAGCAGCTTAGGGGCCGCAGATACGCAGTATTTT
J gene: TRBJ2-3
D gene: -
V gene: TRBV7-2
clone size: once

CDR3 protein: CAWSKYRNTEAFF
CDR3 DNA: TGTGCCTGGAGTAAGTATCGGAACACTGAAGCTTTCTTT
J gene: TRBJ1-1
D gene: -
V gene: TRBV30
clone size: once

CDR3 protein: CASSLMGLAGGGNEQFF
CDR3 DNA: TGTGCCAGCAGCTTAATGGGACTAGCGGGAGGAGGCAATGAGCAGTTCTTC
J gene: TRBJ2-1
D gene: TRBD2
V gene: TRBV7-3
clone size: once

CDR3 protein: CASSPSPGLQSRRSYEQYF
CDR3 DNA: TGCGCCAGCAGTCCCTCCCCGGGACTACAAAGCAGGCGATCTTACGAGCAGTACTTC
J gene: TRBJ2-7
D gene: TRBD2
V gene: TRBV4-1
clone size: -

CDR3 protein: CASTSRRAAGELFF
CDR3 DNA: TGTGCCAGCACCTCGAGGCGAGCGGCCGGGGAGCTGTTTTTT
J gene: TRBJ2-2
D gene: -
V gene: TRBV6-1
clone size: -

CDR3 protein: CARSFPRQGPYEQYF
CDR3 DNA: TGTGCCAGAAGCTTTCCCCGACAGGGGCCCTACGAGCAGTACTTC
J gene: TRBJ2-7
D gene: TRBD1
V gene: TRBV7-9
clone size: -

CDR3 protein: CATSRDLAVQETQYF
CDR3 DNA: TGTGCCACCAGCAGGGACCTGGCGGTACAAGAGACCCAGTACTTC
J gene: TRBJ2-5
D gene: -
V gene: TRBV15
clone size: -

CDR3 protein: CASSSPGTASDEQYF
CDR3 DNA: TGTGCCAGCAGCTCGCCGGGAACAGCCTCTGACGAGCAGTACTTC
J gene: TRBJ2-7
D gene: -
V gene: TRBV7-8
clone size: -

CDR3 protein: CASSSGDGSYYEQYF
CDR3 DNA: TGTGCCAGCAGCTCCGGGGACGGGAGTTACTACGAGCAGTACTTC
J gene: TRBJ2-7
D gene: -
V gene: TRBV7-2
clone size: -

CDR3 protein: CASSGTPGGELFF
CDR3 DNA: TGTGCCAGCTCCGGGACTCCTGGCGGGGAGCTGTTTTTT
J gene: TRBJ2-2
D gene: -
V gene: TRBV19
clone size: -

CDR3 protein: CASSLGGTNTIYF
CDR3 DNA: TGTGCCAGCAGCTTAGGGGGGACTAACACCATATATTTT
J gene: TRBJ1-3
D gene: -
V gene: TRBV7-3
clone size: -

CDR3 protein: CASSLVGRSKIYEQYF
CDR3 DNA: TGTGCCAGCAGTTTAGTCGGACGTTCAAAAATCTACGAGCAGTACTTC
J gene: TRBJ2-7
D gene: -
V gene: TRBV28
clone size: many

CDR3 protein: CASRQGLAGTYEQYF
CDR3 DNA: TGTGCCAGCAGACAGGGACTAGCGGGAACCTACGAGCAGTACTTC
J gene: TRBJ2-7
D gene: TRBD2
V gene: TRBV6-6
clone size: -

CDR3 protein: CASSFLEGNEQFF
CDR3 DNA: TGCGCCAGCAGCTTTCTTGAGGGGAATGAGCAGTTCTTC
J gene: TRBJ2-1
D gene: -
V gene: TRBV5-1
clone size: once

CDR3 protein: CASSDGVSANEKLFF
CDR3 DNA: TGTGCCAGCAGTGACGGGGTTTCGGCCAATGAAAAACTGTTTTTT
J gene: TRBJ1-4
D gene: -
V gene: TRBV2
clone size: -

CDR3 protein: CASSRTSGEYNEQFF
CDR3 DNA: TGTGCCAGCAGCAGGACTAGCGGGGAGTACAATGAGCAGTTCTTC
J gene: TRBJ2-1
D gene: TRBD2
V gene: TRBV11-2
clone size: -

CDR3 protein: CASSLVLGQGLSSEQYF
CDR3 DNA: TGCGCCAGCAGCTTGGTATTGGGACAGGGATTGTCTAGCGAGCAGTACTTC
J gene: TRBJ2-7
D gene: TRBD1
V gene: TRBV5-1
clone size: -

CDR3 protein: CASRGTGPETQYF
CDR3 DNA: TGTGCCAGCAGAGGGACAGGGCCAGAGACCCAGTACTTC
J gene: TRBJ2-5
D gene: TRBD1
V gene: TRBV2
clone size: -

CDR3 protein: CASRSPGTGHTEAFF
CDR3 DNA: TGTGCCAGCAGATCTCCTGGGACAGGGCATACTGAAGCTTTCTTT
J gene: TRBJ1-1
D gene: TRBD1
V gene: TRBV28
clone size: -

CDR3 protein: CASSLVGPYNEQFF
CDR3 DNA: TGTGCCAGCAGCTTAGTGGGACCTTACAATGAGCAGTTCTTC
J gene: TRBJ2-1
D gene: -
V gene: TRBV11-2
clone size: -